The rows below give T cell receptor beta chains drawn from one sample of a study of CD8+ T cells in alopecia areata. Repertoires were generated with immunoSEQ multiplex PCR, while TCRdb's copy carries only in-frame clones and drops some. Found here are some 220,000 clones, around three fifths of them singletons; the top ten hold 1.6%. This specimen was CD4+ T cells sorted from blood, taken at week 4, from a patient treated with tofacitinib. These receptors were collected from a human donor with alopecia areata. CDR3s include the opening cysteine and the closing phenylalanine or tryptophan. The D gene is left open where the match is weak. The size of a clone is reported for some rows only, either as once, few or many, or as a class for expanded clones.

D: TRBD1
V: TRBV6-5
size: few
J: TRBJ1-2
DNA: TGTGCCAGCAGGGAACAGGGGAGGTACGGCTACACCTTC
CDR3: CASREQGRYGYTF

D: TRBD1
V: TRBV9
size: NA
J: TRBJ2-2
DNA: TGTGCCAGCAGCCCACGACAGGGCGCCGGGGAGCTGTTTTTT
CDR3: CASSPRQGAGELFF

D: TRBD1
V: TRBV4-3
size: NA
J: TRBJ1-5
DNA: TGCGCCAGCAGCCAAGACCGACAGGGTACTCAGCCCCAGCATTTT
CDR3: CASSQDRQGTQPQHF

D: TRBD1
V: TRBV2
size: NA
J: TRBJ1-5
DNA: TGTGCCAGCAGCGAACGGGTCGGGACAGGGGGTAATCAGCCCCAGCATTTT
CDR3: CASSERVGTGGNQPQHF

D: NA
V: TRBV29-1
size: NA
J: TRBJ1-2
DNA: TGCAGCGTTGAATTCCTTGAGGTTACATACTACACCTTC
CDR3: CSVEFLEVTYYTF

D: NA
V: TRBV11-2
size: NA
J: TRBJ2-1
DNA: TGTGCCAGCAGTGCTAGCGCTGAGCAGTTCTTC
CDR3: CASSASAEQFF

D: NA
V: TRBV5-4
size: NA
J: TRBJ1-4
DNA: TGTGCCAGCAGCTTGATCGGGACCAGGAATGAAAAACTGTTTTTT
CDR3: CASSLIGTRNEKLFF

D: TRBD1
V: TRBV25-1
size: NA
J: TRBJ2-3
DNA: TGTGCCAGCAGTGAATTCGGCAGGGGGAACACAGATACGCAGTATTTT
CDR3: CASSEFGRGNTDTQYF

D: TRBD2
V: TRBV25-1
size: few
J: TRBJ2-1
DNA: TGTGCCAGCAGGGGAGCGGGGGTGCAGCGGAATGAGCAGTTCTTC
CDR3: CASRGAGVQRNEQFF

D: NA
V: TRBV7-2
size: NA
J: TRBJ2-4
DNA: TGTGCCAGCAGAAAGGGGGTCGGGACTCAGAACCAAAACATTCAGTACTTC
CDR3: CASRKGVGTQNQNIQYF

D: NA
V: TRBV30
size: NA
J: TRBJ1-5
DNA: TGTGCCTGGAGTCCCAGGGGTAATCAGCCCCAGCATTTT
CDR3: CAWSPRGNQPQHF

D: TRBD1
V: TRBV29-1
size: NA
J: TRBJ1-4
DNA: TGCAGCGCCAAAAGTCTTGTGGGACAGGGGGCTTCTAATGAAAAACTGTTTTTT
CDR3: CSAKSLVGQGASNEKLFF

D: NA
V: TRBV5-1
size: NA
J: TRBJ2-5
DNA: TGCGCCAGCAGCTTGGAGGCAGGGAGACAAGAGACCCAGTACTTC
CDR3: CASSLEAGRQETQYF

D: NA
V: TRBV2
size: few
J: TRBJ1-1
DNA: TGTGCCAGCACTAGGGACACTGAAGCTTTCTTT
CDR3: CASTRDTEAFF

D: NA
V: TRBV9
size: few
J: TRBJ2-2
DNA: TGTGCCAGCAGCGTAGGAGCTCCCAACACCGGGGAGCTGTTTTTT
CDR3: CASSVGAPNTGELFF

D: NA
V: TRBV29-1
size: NA
J: TRBJ1-2
DNA: TGCAGCGTTGAAGTGAGGGGGAAGGGGAGCTATGGCTACACCTTC
CDR3: CSVEVRGKGSYGYTF

D: NA
V: TRBV19
size: few
J: TRBJ1-1
DNA: TGTGCCAGTATTATAGGGGGTGAAGCTTTCTTT
CDR3: CASIIGGEAFF

D: NA
V: TRBV7-2
size: few
J: TRBJ2-3
DNA: TGTGCCAGCAGCGACTACTACACAGATACGCAGTATTTT
CDR3: CASSDYYTDTQYF

D: NA
V: TRBV11-2
size: NA
J: TRBJ1-6
DNA: TGTGCCAGCAGCTTCTCCTATAATTCACCCCTCCACTTT
CDR3: CASSFSYNSPLHF

D: TRBD1
V: TRBV29-1
size: NA
J: TRBJ1-2
DNA: TGCAGCGTTGAAGCTCTCGGGACAGCAGCTAACTATGGCTACACCTTC
CDR3: CSVEALGTAANYGYTF

D: TRBD2
V: TRBV14
size: NA
J: TRBJ2-1
DNA: TGTGCCAGCAGCCCCCTGGGGACTAGCAATGAGCAGTTCTTC
CDR3: CASSPLGTSNEQFF

D: NA
V: TRBV18
size: NA
J: TRBJ1-2
DNA: TGTGCCAGCTCAACCGGTACGAGCTACTATGGCTACACCTTC
CDR3: CASSTGTSYYGYTF

D: NA
V: TRBV29-1
size: few
J: TRBJ1-3
DNA: TGCAGCGTTGAGTCACTGGGCTCTGGAAACACCATATATTTT
CDR3: CSVESLGSGNTIYF

D: NA
V: TRBV11-2
size: once
J: TRBJ2-5
DNA: TGTGCCAGCAGCTTAAGGTCTCAGGGGCGAGAGACCCAGTACTTC
CDR3: CASSLRSQGRETQYF

D: NA
V: TRBV30
size: NA
J: TRBJ2-3
DNA: TGTGCCCTACGTCGGGGCGCGGGAGATACGCAGTATTTT
CDR3: CALRRGAGDTQYF

D: NA
V: TRBV2
size: NA
J: TRBJ2-3
DNA: TGTGCCAGCAGTGAAGGACTCCGAACAGATACGCAGTATTTT
CDR3: CASSEGLRTDTQYF

D: TRBD1
V: TRBV27
size: NA
J: TRBJ2-7
DNA: TGTGCCAGCAGTTTACCGGGACAGAGCTCCTACGAGCAGTACTTC
CDR3: CASSLPGQSSYEQYF

D: NA
V: TRBV10-3
size: few
J: TRBJ2-1
DNA: TGTGCCATCAGTGAGGGCGTTTCCAATGAGCAGTTCTTC
CDR3: CAISEGVSNEQFF

D: NA
V: TRBV25-1
size: NA
J: TRBJ2-1
DNA: TGTGCCAGCAGTGACCCAACGGCCACACAAAACTCCTACAATGAGCAGTTCTTC
CDR3: CASSDPTATQNSYNEQFF

D: NA
V: TRBV4-3
size: few
J: TRBJ2-4
DNA: TGCGCCAGCAGCCAAGTCACAGGGACGGTTGACATTCAGTACTTC
CDR3: CASSQVTGTVDIQYF

D: TRBD1
V: TRBV27
size: NA
J: TRBJ2-3
DNA: TGTGCCAGCAGTTTTCAGGGGGCCCGCACAGATACGCAGTATTTT
CDR3: CASSFQGARTDTQYF

D: NA
V: TRBV30
size: few
J: TRBJ1-6
DNA: TGTGCCTGGAGTTATGGAAATTCACCCCTCCACTTT
CDR3: CAWSYGNSPLHF

D: NA
V: TRBV7-7
size: NA
J: TRBJ2-1
DNA: TGTGCCAGCAGCTTAGAGGGCGGGGTGGATGAGCAGTTCTTC
CDR3: CASSLEGGVDEQFF

D: NA
V: TRBV2
size: NA
J: TRBJ2-1
DNA: TGTGCCAGCAGTGTAGTGCTAGAGTTCGATGAGCAGTTCTTC
CDR3: CASSVVLEFDEQFF

D: NA
V: TRBV7-8
size: few
J: TRBJ2-3
DNA: TGTGCCAGCAGCGTCTCCGGGACCCGTGATACGCAGTATTTT
CDR3: CASSVSGTRDTQYF

D: NA
V: TRBV18
size: NA
J: TRBJ2-3
DNA: TGTGCCAGCTCACCCCAGACTCCCACCGGGGATACGCAGTATTTT
CDR3: CASSPQTPTGDTQYF

D: NA
V: TRBV4-1
size: NA
J: TRBJ1-6
DNA: TGCGCCAGCAGCCAAGATCCCTCCAGCTATAATTCACCCCTCCACTTT
CDR3: CASSQDPSSYNSPLHF

D: NA
V: TRBV29-1
size: NA
J: TRBJ1-1
DNA: TGCAGCGTTGGGTTTGAAGCTTTCTTT
CDR3: CSVGFEAFF

D: NA
V: TRBV6-6
size: NA
J: TRBJ2-1
DNA: TGTGCCATCAGTGAGGACAGTTTCTACAATGAGCAGTTCTTC
CDR3: CAISEDSFYNEQFF

D: NA
V: TRBV7-2
size: NA
J: TRBJ2-2
DNA: TGTGCCAGCAGCTCCGTCGGGGGGCGACGGGAGCTGTTTTTT
CDR3: CASSSVGGRRELFF

D: NA
V: TRBV5-1
size: NA
J: TRBJ2-7
DNA: TGCGCCAGCAGCTTTGGGTCTGGGACTGTCGAGCAGTACTTC
CDR3: CASSFGSGTVEQYF

D: NA
V: TRBV29-1
size: NA
J: TRBJ1-5
DNA: TGCAGCGTGCTACAGGGATTGGGTCAGCCCCAGCATTTT
CDR3: CSVLQGLGQPQHF

D: NA
V: TRBV7-8
size: few
J: TRBJ2-6
DNA: TGTGCCAGCAGCCCCGGAGGGCGGAACGTCCTGACTTTC
CDR3: CASSPGGRNVLTF

D: TRBD2
V: TRBV30
size: NA
J: TRBJ2-5
DNA: TGTGCCTGGAGTGTGGGACTAGCGGGGGAAGAGACCCAGTACTTC
CDR3: CAWSVGLAGEETQYF

D: NA
V: TRBV14
size: few
J: TRBJ1-2
DNA: TGTGCCAGCAGCCAACAGGGAAAACGGAACGGCTACACCTTC
CDR3: CASSQQGKRNGYTF

D: NA
V: TRBV7-2
size: few
J: TRBJ1-2
DNA: TGTGCCAGCAGCTTAATCCCCGATGGCTACACCTTC
CDR3: CASSLIPDGYTF

D: NA
V: TRBV19
size: NA
J: TRBJ1-1
DNA: TGTGCCAGTAGGGGAGACACTGAAGCTTTCTTT
CDR3: CASRGDTEAFF

D: NA
V: TRBV30
size: NA
J: TRBJ1-2
DNA: TGTGCCTGGATGGGAAACTATGGCTACACCTTC
CDR3: CAWMGNYGYTF

D: NA
V: TRBV10-3
size: NA
J: TRBJ2-2
DNA: TGTGCCAGCAACCCCTTAGGGGGCACCGGGGAGCTGTTTTTT
CDR3: CASNPLGGTGELFF

D: NA
V: TRBV27
size: NA
J: TRBJ1-1
DNA: TGTGCCAGCAGGGCTTCGATGGGGACTGAAGCTTTCTTT
CDR3: CASRASMGTEAFF

D: TRBD1
V: TRBV29-1
size: NA
J: TRBJ1-1
DNA: TGCAGCGTTGCCGGACAGGGACCGGTGGGGGCTTTCTTT
CDR3: CSVAGQGPVGAFF

D: TRBD2
V: TRBV10-3
size: few
J: TRBJ2-5
DNA: TGTGCCATCAGTGAGTCAGGCCCTGGACTAGAAGAGACCCAGTACTTC
CDR3: CAISESGPGLEETQYF